A single sample gave rise to the 27 T cell receptor beta chains below, sequenced in a study of blood T cell repertoires in COVID-19. Assay: immunoSEQ multiplex PCR; the TCRdb copy retains only in-frame clones and omits some. The sample contains fewer than 450,000 clones, less than 95% of which appear only once. Sequenced input: PBMCs or T cells enriched from blood (not recorded which). These receptors all stem from a man younger than 30 who had recovered from COVID-19.

This chain joins TRBV18 and TRBJ1-5; D is uncertain. V lost 0 bases and J 5 bases, leaving 11 bases between the germline ends. The CDR3 spans 15 residues. Germline CDR1 and CDR2: KGHSH and LQKENI. The CDR3 loop is CASSPPSRGHQPQHF. CDR3 DNA sequence: TGTGCCAGCTCACCACCCAGCCGGGGTCATCAGCCCCAGCATTTT.

The table lists this clone with a count of one. The gene calls are TRBV5-1 and TRBJ1-1; TRBD1 aligns across 7 bases. V lost 0 bases and J lost 1; bases outside the gene matches: 3. The germline gives CDR1 SGHRS, CDR2 YFSETQ. The CDR3 spans 15 residues. CDR3 amino acids: CASSLVGQENTEAFF. The CDR3 nucleotides are TGCGCCAGCAGCTTGGTTGGACAGGAGAACACTGAAGCTTTCTTT.

This clone has just one count. This chain connects TRBV18 to TRBJ2-1, with a tentative D call TRBD1 (5 bases). The CDR3 sequence is 15 residues long. Trimming stripped 6 bases from V and 0 bases from J, with 12 bases between. Germline V CDR1 and CDR2: KGHSH, LQKENI. The CDR3 protein is CASSQGQGSYNEQFF. The CDR3 DNA follows: TGTGCCAGCTCCCAGGGCCAAGGCTCCTACAATGAGCAGTTCTTC.

This clone was counted once. The chain combines TRBV2 with TRBJ1-1, with TRBD1 matching 8 bases. The germline gives CDR1 SNHLY, CDR2 FYNNEI. V was pared by 7 bases and J by 4 bases, with 8 bases of the junction left unmatched. The CDR3 contains 14 residues. The CDR3 region has the DNA TGTGCCAGCAATCCAGGGGGCTTTGGCACTGAAGCTTTCTTT. Encoded protein: CASNPGGFGTEAFF. Complete variable domain (other parts from reference TRBV2 and TRBJ1-1): EPEVTQTPSHQVTQMGQEVILRCVPISNHLYFYWYRQILGQKVEFLVSFYNNEISEKSEIFDDQFSVERPDGSNFTLKIRSTKLEDSAMYFCASNPGGFGTEAFFGQGTRLTVV.

The chain combines TRBV3-1 (or the pseudogene TRBV3-2) with TRBJ2-1, with 8 bases matching TRBD2. The germline gives CDR1 LGHDT, CDR2 YNNKEL (reference sequence). CDR3 length equals 17 residues. Trimming took 2 bases from V and 4 from J; bases not matched to a gene: 10. CDR3 sequence (DNA): TGTGCCAGCAGCCAATGGGCGGGGGGCGGAACATACAATGAGCAGTTCTTC. As protein: CASSQWAGGGTYNEQFF.

The V gene is TRBV5-1, the J gene TRBJ2-5, with a weak D call TRBD2 (5 bases). Trimming removed 1 base at V and 5 bases at J, with 15 bases between. Germline values: CDR1 SGHRS, CDR2 YFSETQ. The CDR3 extends over 15 amino acids. In nucleotides, the CDR3 is TGCGCCAGCAGCTTGCGCGGAGGCTTCGGGGAGACCCAGTACTTC. It is translated as CASSLRGGFGETQYF. The full variable domain, rest sourced from reference TRBV5-1 and TRBJ2-5, is KAGVTQTPRYLIKTRGQQVTLSCSPISGHRSVSWYQQTPGQGLQFLFEYFSETQRNKGNFPGRFSGRQFSNSRSEMNVSTLELGDSALYLCASSLRGGFGETQYFGPGTRLLVL.

The V call is TRBV5-5, the J call TRBJ1-2; D is unresolved. This CDR3 is 13 amino acids long. Germline V gives CDR1 SGHKS, CDR2 YYEKEE (reference sequence). The V and J ends lost 5 bases and 5 bases respectively, with 13 bases between them. DNA for the CDR3: TGTGCCAGCAGTTCGGAGGGAAAGTATGGCTACACCTTC. It encodes CASSSEGKYGYTF.

J is TRBJ1-6 and V is TRBV7-8; 7 bases line up with TRBD1. The length of the CDR3 is 16 residues. V gave up 2 bases and J gave up 3 bases; unmatched junction bases: 4. CDR1 is SGHVS and CDR2 is FQNEAQ in the germline V gene. CDR3 protein: CASSLSGTDYNSPLHF. CDR3 nucleotides: TGTGCCAGCAGCTTATCCGGGACAGACTATAATTCACCCCTCCACTTT. Full variable domain (missing parts from reference TRBV7-8 and TRBJ1-6): GAGVSQSPRYKVAKRGQDVALRCDPISGHVSLFWYQQALGQGPEFLTYFQNEAQLDKSGLPSDRFFAERPEGSVSTLKIQRTQQEDSAVYLCASSLSGTDYNSPLHFGNGTRLTVT.

DNA of the CDR3: TGTGCCAGCAGCGCTCTCAGACAGGGTAGCACAGATACGCAGTATTTT. Its protein is CASSALRQGSTDTQYF. The gene calls are TRBV7-9 and TRBJ2-3; TRBD1 aligns across 7 bases. Germline V gene data show CDR1 as SEHNR and CDR2 as FQNEAQ (reference sequence). CDR3 length: 16 residues. V trimming: 5 bases; J trimming: 0 bases; junction bases outside the gene matches: 8.

The chain employs TRBV6-5 and TRBJ1-1; D is possibly TRBD1 (6 bases). V was cut by 7 bases and J by 6 bases, with 12 bases left in between. This CDR3 is 12 amino acids long. Germline values: CDR1 MNHEY, CDR2 SVGAGI. CDR3 sequence (DNA): TGTGCCAGCAAAGACAGGACGGCTGAAGCTTTCTTT. This encodes CASKDRTAEAFF.

The rearrangement joins TRBV5-1 to TRBJ1-1; D may be TRBD1 (6 bases). The CDR3 runs 14 residues. The germline V gene encodes CDR1 SGHRS and CDR2 YFSETQ. Trimming removed 4 bases from V and 1 base from J, with 11 bases in between. The chain's CDR3 is CASSALQGNTEAFF. The CDR3 DNA reads as TGCGCCAGCAGCGCCCTACAGGGGAACACTGAAGCTTTCTTT.

The rearrangement links TRBV9 to TRBJ1-4; 8 nucleotides line up with TRBD1. The CDR3 sequence is 14 residues long. Germline V gene sequence: CDR1 SGDLS, CDR2 YYNGEE. J was trimmed by 8 bases and V by 3 bases; bases with no gene match: 6. The CDR3: CASSATGAREKLFF. The CDR3 DNA reads TGTGCCAGCAGCGCGACAGGGGCCCGCGAAAAACTGTTTTTT.

The chain carries TRBV7-9 and TRBJ2-7; 10 nucleotides align to TRBD2. CDR1 SEHNR and CDR2 FQNEAQ come from the germline V gene (reference sequence). The CDR3 totals 19 residues. Trimming took 0 bases from V and 5 from J; bases not matched to a gene: 16. CDR3 sequence (DNA): TGTGCCAGCAGCTTAGCGATTTCGCTAGCGGGAGCGGTGTGGAACGAGCAGTACTTC. Amino acids: CASSLAISLAGAVWNEQYF.

The chain uses TRBV10-3 and TRBJ2-5; D unclear. Germline V lookup: CDR1 ENHRY, CDR2 SYGVKD. This CDR3 comprises 11 residues. V lost 4 bases and J 2 bases, leaving 2 bases between the germline ends. The CDR3 bases are TGTGCCATCAGTGCTCAAGAGACCCAGTACTTC. Protein sequence: CAISAQETQYF.

This chain joins TRBV30 and TRBJ2-2, with unresolved D. The V gene's germline CDR1 is GTSNPN and CDR2 SVGIG (reference sequence). V lost 3 bases to trimming and J lost 3 bases, with 11 bases between them. The CDR3 totals 14 residues. The CDR3 reads CAWRRMVDTGELFF. The CDR3 bases are TGTGCCTGGAGGCGGATGGTGGACACCGGGGAGCTGTTTTTT.

This clone was recorded once. The J gene is TRBJ1-2, the V gene TRBV29-1; 8 nucleotides align to TRBD1. This CDR3 comprises 13 residues. Trimming cost V 4 bases and J 2 bases; bases outside gene matches: 3. Germline CDR1 reads SQVTM; CDR2 reads ANQGSEA. CDR3: CSVVRQGNYGYTF. The CDR3 nucleotides read TGCAGCGTTGTGCGACAGGGGAACTATGGCTACACCTTC.

This rearrangement joins TRBV2 to TRBJ1-5; D might be TRBD1 (5 bases). V gave up 6 bases and J gave up 2 bases, with 11 bases separating them. Germline V gene data show CDR1 as SNHLY and CDR2 as FYNNEI. This CDR3 is 14 amino acids long. CDR3 coding DNA: TGTGCCAGCAGACAGGAGAATGGCAATCAGCCCCAGCATTTT. Its translation: CASRQENGNQPQHF.

CDR3 sequence reads: CASSQGDRVAGYNEQFF. CDR3 nucleotide sequence: TGCGCCAGCAGCCAAGGGGACAGGGTGGCCGGATACAATGAGCAGTTCTTC. The chain is built from TRBV5-1 and TRBJ2-1, with 9 bases fitting TRBD1. CDR3 size: 17 residues. Germline-derived CDR1 and CDR2 are SGHRS and YFSETQ. The J segment lost 4 bases and the V segment lost 4 bases, leaving 12 bases of the junction unmatched.

This sequence joins TRBV18 and TRBJ1-5, with D perhaps TRBD1 (6 bases). The germline CDR1 and CDR2 sequences are KGHSH and LQKENI. V dropped 4 bases and J dropped 10 bases, with 20 bases sitting between them. CDR3 length: 15 residues. CDR3 sequence reads: CASSHSPQGERPQHF. For the CDR3, the DNA is TGTGCCAGCTCACACAGCCCACAGGGAGAACGTCCCCAGCATTTT.

The chain has TRBV9 and TRBJ1-2; D not certain. Germline V lookup: CDR1 SGDLS, CDR2 YYNGEE. The germline V and J ends were trimmed by 4 bases and 4 bases, with 14 bases remaining between them. CDR3 length: 14 amino acids. CDR3 nucleotides: TGTGCCAGCAGCCCCCGGGTCTTCTTCTATGGCTACACCTTC. Residues: CASSPRVFFYGYTF.

The genes are TRBV7-2 and TRBJ1-2; possible D gene TRBD1, 5 bases. The V end lost 5 bases, the J end lost 0 bases, and 7 bases lay between the germline ends. Germline values: CDR1 SGHTA, CDR2 FQGNSA. The CDR3 spans 13 residues. The CDR3 spells CASSLTANYGYTF. The CDR3 coding sequence is TGTGCCAGCAGCCTGACAGCTAACTATGGCTACACCTTC.

The J gene is TRBJ2-3, the V gene TRBV19, with D perhaps TRBD1 (6 bases). The CDR3 sequence is 16 residues long. V was shortened by 5 bases and J by 5 bases, with 20 bases between the two germline ends. CDR1 and CDR2 from the germline V gene are LNHDA and SQIVND (reference sequence). The CDR3 bases are TGTGCCAGTAGTCCCTCTTCAGGGGTATTAGAAGATACGCAGTATTTT. It is translated as CASSPSSGVLEDTQYF.

The V and J genes are TRBV3-1 (or the pseudogene TRBV3-2) and TRBJ1-1, with TRBD1 matching 8 bases. Germline V lookup: CDR1 LGHDT, CDR2 YNNKEL (reference sequence). The trim removed 3 bases at V and 4 bases at J, leaving 4 bases unmatched. This CDR3 is 14 amino acids long. The CDR3 nucleotides are TGTGCCAGCAGCCACGCTACAGGGGGCACTGAAGCTTTCTTT. It translates to CASSHATGGTEAFF.

The chain combines TRBV23-1 with TRBJ1-3, with D possibly matching TRBD1 (6 bases). TRBV23-1 is an ORF for which the function is uncertain. This CDR3 has 21 residues. V gave up 3 bases and J gave up 0 bases, with 27 bases separating them. The CDR3 bases are TGCGCCAGCAGTCAGCAATCCGGGACAATGGGTTGGATTAACTCTGGAAACACCATATATTTT. Translating it yields CASSQQSGTMGWINSGNTIYF.

The rearrangement uses TRBV18 and TRBJ2-7; D is perhaps TRBD2 (5 bases). The CDR3 covers 15 residues. Trimming left V 0 bases short and J 2 bases short, with 11 bases between. Germline-derived CDR1 and CDR2 are KGHSH and LQKENI. The CDR3 region has the DNA TGTGCCAGCTCACCACCGGGCGGGCAACCCTACGAGCAGTACTTC. Protein product: CASSPPGGQPYEQYF.

The J gene is TRBJ1-4, the V gene TRBV9, with D possibly TRBD1 on 6 matching bases. This CDR3 comprises 16 residues. CDR1 is SGDLS, CDR2 YYNGEE, per germline. Trimming took off 2 bases at V and 2 bases at J, with 13 bases between the two ends. CDR3 region: CASSVSQGPTNEKLFF. In DNA form, the CDR3 reads TGTGCCAGCAGCGTGTCTCAGGGGCCGACTAATGAAAAACTGTTTTTT.

The chain couples TRBV25-1 to TRBJ1-2; possibly TRBD1 for D (6 bases). The CDR3 sequence is 15 residues long. The V end lost 4 bases, the J end lost 4 bases, and 16 bases lay between the germline ends. Germline V CDR1 and CDR2: MGHDK, SYGVNS. This CDR3 reads CASSGSDSRIYGYTF. DNA for the CDR3: TGTGCCAGCAGTGGATCGGACAGCCGGATCTATGGCTACACCTTC.